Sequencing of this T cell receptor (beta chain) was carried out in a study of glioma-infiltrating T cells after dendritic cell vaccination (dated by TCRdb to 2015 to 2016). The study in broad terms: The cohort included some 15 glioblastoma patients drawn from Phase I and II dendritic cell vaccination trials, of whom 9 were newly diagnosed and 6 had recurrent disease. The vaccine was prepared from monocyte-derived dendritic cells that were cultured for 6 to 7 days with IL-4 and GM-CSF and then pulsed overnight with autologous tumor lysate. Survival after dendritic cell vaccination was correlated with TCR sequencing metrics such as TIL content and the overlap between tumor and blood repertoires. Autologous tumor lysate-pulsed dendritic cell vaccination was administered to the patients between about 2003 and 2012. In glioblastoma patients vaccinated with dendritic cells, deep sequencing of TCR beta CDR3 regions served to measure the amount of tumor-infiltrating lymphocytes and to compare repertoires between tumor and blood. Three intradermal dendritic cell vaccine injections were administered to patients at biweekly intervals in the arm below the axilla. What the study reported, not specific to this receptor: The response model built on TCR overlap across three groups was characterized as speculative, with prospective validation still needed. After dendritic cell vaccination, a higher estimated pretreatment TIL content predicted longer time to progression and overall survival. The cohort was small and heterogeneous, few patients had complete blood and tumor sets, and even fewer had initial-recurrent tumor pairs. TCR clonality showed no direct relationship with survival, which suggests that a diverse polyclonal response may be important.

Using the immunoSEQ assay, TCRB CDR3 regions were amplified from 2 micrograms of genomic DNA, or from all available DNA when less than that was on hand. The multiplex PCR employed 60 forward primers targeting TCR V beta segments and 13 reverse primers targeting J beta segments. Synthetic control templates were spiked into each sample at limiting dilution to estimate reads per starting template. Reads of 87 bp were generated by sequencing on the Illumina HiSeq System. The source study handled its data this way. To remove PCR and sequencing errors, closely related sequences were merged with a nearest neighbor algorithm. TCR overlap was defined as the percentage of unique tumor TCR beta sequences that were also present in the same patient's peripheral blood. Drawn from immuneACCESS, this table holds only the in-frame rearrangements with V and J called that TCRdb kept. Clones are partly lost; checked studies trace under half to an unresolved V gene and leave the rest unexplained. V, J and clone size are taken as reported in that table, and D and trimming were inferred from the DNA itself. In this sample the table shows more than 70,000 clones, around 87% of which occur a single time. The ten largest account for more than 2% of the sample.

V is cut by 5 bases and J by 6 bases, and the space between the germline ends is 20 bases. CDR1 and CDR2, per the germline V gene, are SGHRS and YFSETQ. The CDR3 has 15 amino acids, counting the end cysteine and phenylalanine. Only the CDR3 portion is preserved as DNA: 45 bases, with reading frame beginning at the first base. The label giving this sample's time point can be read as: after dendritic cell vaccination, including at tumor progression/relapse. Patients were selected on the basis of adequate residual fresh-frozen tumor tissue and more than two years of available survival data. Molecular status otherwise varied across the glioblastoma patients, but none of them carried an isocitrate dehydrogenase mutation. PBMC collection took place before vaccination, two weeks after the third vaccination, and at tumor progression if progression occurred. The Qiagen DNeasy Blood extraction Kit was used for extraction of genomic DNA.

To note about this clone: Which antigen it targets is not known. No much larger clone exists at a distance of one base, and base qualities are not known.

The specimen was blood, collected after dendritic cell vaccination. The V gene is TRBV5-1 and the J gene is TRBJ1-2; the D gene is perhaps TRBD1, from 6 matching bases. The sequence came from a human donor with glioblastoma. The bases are TGCGCCAGCAGTTCGCAAGGGGGGGCGCCCGATGGCTACACCTTC. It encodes CASSSQGGAPDGYTF.